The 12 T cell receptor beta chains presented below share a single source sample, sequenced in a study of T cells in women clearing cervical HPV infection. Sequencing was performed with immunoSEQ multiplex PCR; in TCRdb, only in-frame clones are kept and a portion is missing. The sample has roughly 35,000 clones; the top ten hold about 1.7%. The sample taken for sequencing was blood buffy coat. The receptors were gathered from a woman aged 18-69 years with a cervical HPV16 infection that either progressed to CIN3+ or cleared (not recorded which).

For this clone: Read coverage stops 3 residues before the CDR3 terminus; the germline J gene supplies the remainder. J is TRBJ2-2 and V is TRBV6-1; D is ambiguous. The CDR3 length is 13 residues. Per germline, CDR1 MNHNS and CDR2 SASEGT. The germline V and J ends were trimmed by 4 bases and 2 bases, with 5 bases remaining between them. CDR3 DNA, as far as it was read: TGTGCCAGCAGTGGTACAAACACCGGGGAG. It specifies CASSGTNTGE. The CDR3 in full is CASSGTNTGELFF.

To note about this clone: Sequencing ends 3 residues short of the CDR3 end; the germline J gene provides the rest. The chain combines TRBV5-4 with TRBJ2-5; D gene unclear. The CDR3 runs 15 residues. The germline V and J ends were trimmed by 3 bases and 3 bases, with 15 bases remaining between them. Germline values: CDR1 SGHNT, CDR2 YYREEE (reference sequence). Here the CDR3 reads CASSSRLYSEETQYF. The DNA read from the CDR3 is TGTGCCAGCAGCTCCAGGCTCTACTCGGAAGAGACC.

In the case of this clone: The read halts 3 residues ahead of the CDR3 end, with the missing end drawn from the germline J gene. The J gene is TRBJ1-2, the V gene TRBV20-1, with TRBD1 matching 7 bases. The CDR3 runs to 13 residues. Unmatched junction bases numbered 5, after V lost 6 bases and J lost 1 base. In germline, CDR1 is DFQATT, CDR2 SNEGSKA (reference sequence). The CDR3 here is CSASSGGNYGYTF. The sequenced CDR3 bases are TGCAGTGCATCATCAGGGGGTAACTATGGC.

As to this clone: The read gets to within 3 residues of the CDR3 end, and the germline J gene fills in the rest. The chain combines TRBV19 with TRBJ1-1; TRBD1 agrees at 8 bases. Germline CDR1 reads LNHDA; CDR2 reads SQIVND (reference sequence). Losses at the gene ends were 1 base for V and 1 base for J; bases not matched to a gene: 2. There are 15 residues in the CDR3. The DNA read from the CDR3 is TGTGCCAGTAGTATAGGGGGACAGGAGAACACTGAA. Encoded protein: CASSIGGQENTE. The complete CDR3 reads CASSIGGQENTEAFF.

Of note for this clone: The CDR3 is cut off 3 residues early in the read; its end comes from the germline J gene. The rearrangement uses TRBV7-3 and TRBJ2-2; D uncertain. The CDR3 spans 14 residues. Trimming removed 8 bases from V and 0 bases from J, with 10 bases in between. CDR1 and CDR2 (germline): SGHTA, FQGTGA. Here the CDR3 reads CASAGQPNTGELFF. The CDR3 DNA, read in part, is TGTGCCAGCGCTGGGCAGCCGAACACCGGGGAG.

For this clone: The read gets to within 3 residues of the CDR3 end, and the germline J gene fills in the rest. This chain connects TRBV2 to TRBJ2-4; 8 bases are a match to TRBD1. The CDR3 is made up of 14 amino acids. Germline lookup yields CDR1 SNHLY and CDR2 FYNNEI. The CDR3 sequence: CASSEGTGFPGQYF. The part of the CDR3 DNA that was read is TGTGCCAGCAGTGAAGGGACAGGGTTTCCTGGT.

The sequenced part of the CDR3 DNA is TGCGCCAGCGCCAGTCCGCCCGGGACAGGGCAAGCTGGGGCCAACGTC. Protein product: CASASPPGTGQAGANV. The full CDR3 protein reads CASASPPGTGQAGANVLTF. This chain uses TRBV5-1 with TRBJ2-6; 9 positions match TRBD1. Coverage ceases 3 residues before the CDR3 finishes, and the germline J gene fills in the end. The CDR3 extends over 19 amino acids. With 7 bases clipped from V and 2 bases from J, the junction kept 16 bases outside the gene matches. From germline, CDR1 is SGHRS and CDR2 YFSETQ.

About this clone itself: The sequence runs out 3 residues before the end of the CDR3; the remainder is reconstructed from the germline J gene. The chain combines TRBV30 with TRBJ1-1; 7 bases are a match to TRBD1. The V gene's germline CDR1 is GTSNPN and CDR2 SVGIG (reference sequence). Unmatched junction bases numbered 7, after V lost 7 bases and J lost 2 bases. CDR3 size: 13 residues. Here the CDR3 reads CASGRDRNTEAFF. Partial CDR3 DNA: TGTGCCTCCGGACGGGACAGAAACACTGAA.

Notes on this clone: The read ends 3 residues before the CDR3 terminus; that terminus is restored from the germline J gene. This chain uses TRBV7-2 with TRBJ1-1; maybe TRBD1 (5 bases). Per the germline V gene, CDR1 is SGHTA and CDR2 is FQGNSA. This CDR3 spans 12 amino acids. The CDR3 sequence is CASSLAGGSAFF. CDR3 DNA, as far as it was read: TGTGCCAGCAGCTTAGCGGGGGGTTCA. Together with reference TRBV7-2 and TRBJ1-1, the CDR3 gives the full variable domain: GAGVSQSPSNKVTEKGKDVELRCDPISGHTALYWYRQSLGQGLEFLIYFQGNSAPDKSGLPSDRFSAERTGGSVSTLTIQRTQQEDSAVYLCASSLAGGSAFFGQGTRLTVV.

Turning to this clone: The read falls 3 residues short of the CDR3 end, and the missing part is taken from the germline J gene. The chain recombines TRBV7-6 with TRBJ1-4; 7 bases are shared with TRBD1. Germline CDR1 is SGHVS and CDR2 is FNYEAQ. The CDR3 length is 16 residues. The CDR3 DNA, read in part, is TGTGCCAGCAGCTTAGATGTGACAGGGTATGGGTCACCA. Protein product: CASSLDVTGYGSP. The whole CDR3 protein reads CASSLDVTGYGSPLFF. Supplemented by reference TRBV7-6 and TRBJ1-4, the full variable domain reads GAGVSQSPRYKVTKRGQDVALRCDPISGHVSLYWYRQALGQGPEFLTYFNYEAQQDKSGLPNDRFSAERPEGSISTLTIQRTEQRDSAMYRCASSLDVTGYGSPLFFGSGTQLSVL.

This CDR3 reads CASSLVQGGGYTF. The covered CDR3 bases are TGTGCCAGCAGCTTAGTACAGGGAGGGGGC. The J gene is TRBJ1-2, the V gene TRBV7-2, with D possibly matching TRBD1 (6 bases). Read coverage stops 3 residues before the CDR3 terminus; the germline J gene supplies the remainder. This CDR3 is 13 amino acids long. Germline CDR1 and CDR2: SGHTA and FQGNSA.

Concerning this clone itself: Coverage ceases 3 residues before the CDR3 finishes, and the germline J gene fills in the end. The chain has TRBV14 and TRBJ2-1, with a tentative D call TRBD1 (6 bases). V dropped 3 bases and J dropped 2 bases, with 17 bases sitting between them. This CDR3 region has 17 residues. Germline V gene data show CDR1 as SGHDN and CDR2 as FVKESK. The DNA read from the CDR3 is TGTGCCAGCAGCCACCGGACAAGACCAGGGGCCTACAATGAG. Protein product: CASSHRTRPGAYNE. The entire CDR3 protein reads CASSHRTRPGAYNEQFF.